In its sample, the clone carrying this TCR beta chain was seen a few times. This entry is derived from a study of T cells in Graves' hyperthyroidism and ophthalmopathy. The overall study: Any treatment followed the collection of peripheral blood at initial diagnosis.

RNA transcripts were the template for amplifying TCR beta CDR3 regions. HTBI primers drove first-round RT-PCR of the TCR CDR3. TCRdb independently ran MiXCR on the multiplex PCR reads; one entry per CDR3 protein. Among around 290,000 distinct CDR3 sequences listed, about 17% were seen once. Germline V lookup: CDR1 MNHEY, CDR2 SVGEGT. This CDR3 has 15 residues. Deletions cut 5 bases from V and 3 bases from J, with 16 bases between. Uncontrolled infection, other autoimmune disease, pregnancy or lactation led to exclusion. The TCR sequence derives from a woman aged 60-75 years with Graves' ophthalmopathy. The sample taken for sequencing was blood. The chain recombines TRBV6-2 or TRBV6-3 with TRBJ2-5, with D maybe TRBD2 (6 bases). For the CDR3, the DNA is TGTGCCAGCAGTCAAGGACGAGCGGGTGAAGAGACCCAGTACTTC. It codes for CASSQGRAGEETQYF.